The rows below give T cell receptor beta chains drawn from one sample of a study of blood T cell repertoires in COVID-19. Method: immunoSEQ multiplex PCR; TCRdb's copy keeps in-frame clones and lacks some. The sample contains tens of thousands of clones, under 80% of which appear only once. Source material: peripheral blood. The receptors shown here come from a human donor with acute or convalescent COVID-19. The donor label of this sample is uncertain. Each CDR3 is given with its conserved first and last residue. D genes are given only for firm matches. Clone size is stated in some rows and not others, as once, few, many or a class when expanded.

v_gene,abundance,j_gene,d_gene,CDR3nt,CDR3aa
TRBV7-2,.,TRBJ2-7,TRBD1,TGTGCCAGCAGCTTGACGACAGGGAAGGCCTACGAGCAGTACTTC,CASSLTTGKAYEQYF
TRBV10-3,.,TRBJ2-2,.,TGTGCCATCAGAGGACAGTGGAATACCGGGGAGCTGTTTTTT,CAIRGQWNTGELFF
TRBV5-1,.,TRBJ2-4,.,TGCGCCAGCTCCCTGGGGGGGCCCGAAAACATTCAGTACTTC,CASSLGGPENIQYF
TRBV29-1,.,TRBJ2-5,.,TGCAGCACAACCCAGGGATCGGAGACCCAGTACTTC,CSTTQGSETQYF
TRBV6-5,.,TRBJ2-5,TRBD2,TGTGCCAGCATCTTTACTAGCGGGGGGAAGTACTTC,CASIFTSGGKYF
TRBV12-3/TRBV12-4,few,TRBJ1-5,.,TGTGCCAGCAGTACTCTAGGACAGCCCCAGCATTTT,CASSTLGQPQHF
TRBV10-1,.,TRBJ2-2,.,TGCGCCAGCAGCGTGTCAGGGATGAACACCGGGGAGCTGTTTTTT,CASSVSGMNTGELFF
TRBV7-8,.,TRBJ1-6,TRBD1,TGTGCCAGCAGCCCCAGACAGGGGGGTAATTCACCCCTCCACTTT,CASSPRQGGNSPLHF
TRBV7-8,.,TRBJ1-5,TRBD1,TGTGCCAGCAGCTTAGCCGGGACAGCGAGCAATCAGCCCCAGCATTTT,CASSLAGTASNQPQHF
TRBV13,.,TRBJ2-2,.,TGTGCCAGCAGCTCCGGGGTCCTCACCGGGGAGCTGTTTTTT,CASSSGVLTGELFF
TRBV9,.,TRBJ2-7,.,TGTGCCAGCAGCGTAGCTATGGGCGGGACCTACGAGCAGTACTTC,CASSVAMGGTYEQYF
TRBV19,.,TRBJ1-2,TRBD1,TGTGCCAGTAGTGCGACAGGGGTTATCGGCTACACCTTC,CASSATGVIGYTF
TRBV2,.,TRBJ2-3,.,TGTGCCAGCTCGGGAAGTGGGCCCGGGCGAGATACGCAGTATTTT,CASSGSGPGRDTQYF
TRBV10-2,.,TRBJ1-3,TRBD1,TGCGCCAGCAGGGGGTGGACAGGGGACTCTGGAAACACCATATATTTT,CASRGWTGDSGNTIYF
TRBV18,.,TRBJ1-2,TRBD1,TGTGCCAGCTCACCCACCCTGGAGGGGGCAGACTATGGCTACACCTTC,CASSPTLEGADYGYTF
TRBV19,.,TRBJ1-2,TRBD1,TGTGCCAGTAGTATTGGGACAGGGGGCGGCTATGGCTACACCTTC,CASSIGTGGGYGYTF
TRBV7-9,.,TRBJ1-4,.,TGTGCCAGCAGCTTAGCTTTAAGGGGCATGGCTAATGAAAAACTGTTTTTT,CASSLALRGMANEKLFF
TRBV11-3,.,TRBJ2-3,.,TGTGCCAGCAGCTTAGATCCCACAGGAACAGATACGCAGTATTTT,CASSLDPTGTDTQYF
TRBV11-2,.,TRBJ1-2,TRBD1,TGTGCCAGCAGCCGCGGGACAGGGGATGGCTACACCTTC,CASSRGTGDGYTF
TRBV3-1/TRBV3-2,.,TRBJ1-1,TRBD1,TGTGCCAGCAGCCCCCGCGGAGGACAGGGGACTGAAGCTTTCTTT,CASSPRGGQGTEAFF
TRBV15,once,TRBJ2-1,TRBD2,TGTGCCACCAGCAGGGATAGCGGGAGCTCCTACAATGAGCAGTTCTTC,CATSRDSGSSYNEQFF
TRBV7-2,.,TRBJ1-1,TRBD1,TGTGCCAGCACCTTGACAGGGAGAACTGAAGCTTTCTTT,CASTLTGRTEAFF
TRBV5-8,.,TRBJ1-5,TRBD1,TGTGCCAGCAGCTTGGGACAGGGGAGCAATCAGCCCCAGCATTTT,CASSLGQGSNQPQHF
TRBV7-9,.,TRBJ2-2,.,TGTGCCAGCAGCTCGGACCTAGGGAGCACCGGGGAGCTGTTTTTT,CASSSDLGSTGELFF
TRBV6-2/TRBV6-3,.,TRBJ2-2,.,TGTGCCAGCAGTTGGCTGCCCGGGGTCGGGGAGCTGTTTTTT,CASSWLPGVGELFF
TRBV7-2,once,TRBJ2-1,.,TGTGCCAGCAGCTTAGCGCCCATTGAGACTAGCTACAATGAGCAGTTCTTC,CASSLAPIETSYNEQFF
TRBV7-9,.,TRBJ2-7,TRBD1,TGTGCCAGCAGCCGCCGGGACAGGGGGTCGGGCGAGCAGTACTTC,CASSRRDRGSGEQYF
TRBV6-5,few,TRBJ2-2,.,TGTGCCAGCAAAAAGGGAGATAGCGGGGAGCTGTTTTTT,CASKKGDSGELFF
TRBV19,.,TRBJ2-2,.,TGTGCCAGTAGCCCCCACGGGGGGAACACCGGGGAGCTGTTTTTT,CASSPHGGNTGELFF
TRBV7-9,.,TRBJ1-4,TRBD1,TGTGCCAGCGGGACAGGGGCCGTCGGCGGGGGTGCAACTAATGAAAAACTGTTTTTT,CASGTGAVGGGATNEKLFF
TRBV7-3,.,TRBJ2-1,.,TGTGCCAGCAGCACCTCTGTCCGGGGCAGGGGCAATGAGCAGTTCTTC,CASSTSVRGRGNEQFF
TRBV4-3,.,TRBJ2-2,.,TGCGCCAGCGGGGTCCTTAGGGGGTCCGGGGAGCTGTTTTTT,CASGVLRGSGELFF
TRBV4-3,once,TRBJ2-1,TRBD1,TGCGCCAGCAGTCGGGACAGGGGGCAGAATGAGCAGTTCTTC,CASSRDRGQNEQFF